The T cell receptor (beta chain) under discussion was sequenced for a study of cytomegalovirus exposure and HLA in healthy donors. Study-wide results and limits: The study reported that TCR beta sequences accurately predicted HLA-A and HLA-B alleles in most subjects. Analysis performed later showed TCR beta chains linked to HLA being more clonally expanded than equally common others.

Germline CDR1 and CDR2: LNHNV and YYDKDF (reference sequence). The CDR3 totals 16 residues. Trimming took off 3 bases at V and 4 bases at J, with 16 bases between the two ends. Primers: 60 Vbeta forward and 13 Jbeta reverse. Produced via immunoSEQ multiplex PCR; TCRdb's table is partial and in-frame only. The sample has about 130,000 clones; 76% are singletons. This clone was found a few times. Antigen: not known. This sequence originates from a man in his fifties or sixties in good health and CMV-seronegative. This chain joins TRBV15 and TRBJ1-3; possible D gene TRBD1, 6 bases. What was sequenced was PBMCs. CDR3 in DNA: TGTGCCACCAGCAGGTGGGCAGGGGCGAGAGGAAACACCATATATTTT. This gives the protein CATSRWAGARGNTIYF.